Presented here are 29 T cell receptor beta chains from one specimen sequenced in a study of CD8+CD57+ T cells in acquired aplastic anemia. Genomic DNA, serving as template, underwent TCR beta VDJ and CDR3 profiling. TCRdb used MiXCR to reprocess the reads, holding one entry per CDR3 protein. This sample has some 200,000 distinct CDR3 sequences; around 49% occur once, and the top ten carry about 20%. Patients chosen for sequencing had CD8+CD57+ cells that had expanded, as shown by flow cytometry. Sequenced: sorted CD4+, CD8+, or CD8+CD57+ T cells (not recorded which) from PBMCs. The receptors shown here come from a human donor with aplastic anemia.

This clonotype has at least ten counts. The chain joins TRBV5-1 to TRBJ2-5; a possible D gene is TRBD1 (5 bases). The CDR3 contains 14 residues. Germline loops: CDR1 SGHRS, CDR2 YFSETQ. V gave up 4 bases and J gave up 2 bases, with 12 bases separating them. The chain's CDR3 is CASSPGSPQETQYF. The CDR3, as DNA: TGCGCCAGCAGCCCAGGGTCCCCACAAGAGACCCAGTACTTC. Full variable domain (missing parts from reference TRBV5-1 and TRBJ2-5): KAGVTQTPRYLIKTRGQQVTLSCSPISGHRSVSWYQQTPGQGLQFLFEYFSETQRNKGNFPGRFSGRQFSNSRSEMNVSTLELGDSALYLCASSPGSPQETQYFGPGTRLLVL.

Turning to this clonotype: At one boundary the junction diverges from the germline segment, which might be a read error. The V call is TRBV7-8, the J call TRBJ1-4, with D unresolved. Germline-derived CDR1 and CDR2 are SGHVS and FQNEAQ. The CDR3 covers 14 residues. The CDR3 nucleotides read TGTGCCAGCAGTGAGGGTCCCGCTAATGAAAAACTGTCTTTT. Translating it yields CASSEGPANEKLSF. Combining the CDR3 with reference TRBV7-8 and TRBJ1-4 gives the whole variable domain GAGVSQSPRYKVAKRGQDVALRCDPISGHVSLFWYQQALGQGPEFLTYFQNEAQLDKSGLPSDRFFAERPEGSVSTLKIQRTQQEDSAVYLCASSEGPANEKLSFGSGTQLSVL.

This clonotype was counted ten times or more. The chain is built from TRBV19 and TRBJ1-3; 7 bases align to TRBD1. This CDR3 has 14 residues. The germline V gene encodes CDR1 LNHDA and CDR2 SQIVND (reference sequence). Trimming at V came to 6 bases and at J to 3 bases, leaving 5 bases not matched to a gene. The CDR3 sequence is CASSPTGVGNTIYF. CDR3 sequence (DNA): TGTGCCAGTAGCCCCACAGGGGTTGGAAACACCATATATTTT. Using reference TRBV19 and TRBJ1-3 for the parts outside the CDR3, the full variable domain is DGGITQSPKYLFRKEGQNVTLSCEQNLNHDAMYWYRQDPGQGLRLIYYSQIVNDFQKGDIAEGYSVSREKKESFPLTVTSAQKNPTAFYLCASSPTGVGNTIYFGEGSWLTVV.

The chain employs TRBV15 and TRBJ1-1; D is unresolved. Germline V gives CDR1 LNHNV, CDR2 YYDKDF (reference sequence). V was pared by 0 bases and J by 7 bases, with 6 bases between. There are 12 residues in the CDR3. The chain's CDR3 is CATSREGLEAFF. The DNA of the CDR3 is TGTGCCACCAGCAGAGAGGGCCTTGAAGCTTTCTTT.

This clonotype was detected ten times or more. The chain has TRBV19 and TRBJ2-3; D is unresolved. Trimming took off 2 bases at V and 1 base at J, with 10 bases between the two ends. The germline gives CDR1 LNHDA, CDR2 SQIVND (reference sequence). This CDR3 is built from 15 residues. The CDR3 is CASSISRLGTDTQYF. CDR3 bases: TGTGCCAGTAGTATATCCCGGCTAGGCACAGATACGCAGTATTTT.

This clonotype occurred a few times. CDR3 sequence reads: CASSERQATNEKLFF. DNA for the CDR3: TGTGCCAGCAGTGAAAGGCAAGCAACTAATGAAAAACTGTTTTTT. The chain carries TRBV2 and TRBJ1-4; no definite D call. Trimming cost V 2 bases and J 0 bases, with 7 bases left between them. Germline V gene sequence: CDR1 SNHLY, CDR2 FYNNEI. The CDR3 has 15 amino acids.

The chain uses TRBV19 and TRBJ1-6; no clear D gene. The CDR3 has 13 amino acids. Per germline, CDR1 LNHDA and CDR2 SQIVND (reference sequence). With 5 bases removed from V and 7 bases from J, the gap between germline ends came to 9 bases. The chain's CDR3 is CASSPSVNSPLHF. CDR3 in DNA: TGTGCCAGTAGTCCGTCGGTCAATTCACCCCTCCACTTT.

This clonotype showed up many times. V usage is TRBV20-1 and J usage is TRBJ2-7; possible D gene TRBD2, 5 bases. Germline V lookup: CDR1 DFQATT, CDR2 SNEGSKA (reference sequence). This CDR3 has 11 residues. V gave up 6 bases and J gave up 3 bases, with 9 bases separating them. CDR3 in amino acids: CSAREFYEQYF. DNA of the CDR3: TGCAGTGCAAGGGAGTTCTACGAGCAGTACTTC.

In this sample, this clonotype turned up many times. The chain joins TRBV5-8 to TRBJ2-3; a weak D match, TRBD2 (6 bases). There are 15 residues in the CDR3. The V end was cut by 3 bases, the J end by 1 base, with 12 bases between. Per the germline V gene, CDR1 is SGHTS and CDR2 is YDEGEE. CDR3 sequence reads: CASSWSQRGTDTQYF. In nucleotides, the CDR3 is TGTGCCAGCAGCTGGTCTCAGCGGGGCACAGATACGCAGTATTTT.

This clonotype was observed at least ten times. This chain joins TRBV7-2 and TRBJ2-1; 14 positions match TRBD2. Trimming took 5 bases from V and 6 from J; bases not matched to a gene: 6. The CDR3 has 16 amino acids. The germline gives CDR1 SGHTA, CDR2 FQGNSA. DNA of the CDR3: TGTGCCAGCAGCATACGGACTAGCGGGGGGAGCAATGAGCAGTTCTTC. Translated: CASSIRTSGGSNEQFF.

The rearrangement links TRBV2 to TRBJ1-5; D is unresolved. Germline V gives CDR1 SNHLY, CDR2 FYNNEI. Trimming took off 1 base at V and 0 bases at J, with 7 bases between the two ends. The CDR3 is 15 amino acids. CDR3 residues: CASSEGTSSNQPQHF. The CDR3 DNA follows: TGTGCCAGCAGTGAAGGGACCTCTAGCAATCAGCCCCAGCATTTT.

On this clonotype itself: Germline and junction disagree at one end, which may indicate a read error. The gene calls are TRBV11-3 and TRBJ2-1; 14 bases map to TRBD2. The germline gives CDR1 SGHNT, CDR2 YENEEA. This CDR3 region has 17 residues. The CDR3 reads CVSSSRTSGGIYNEQFF. DNA of the CDR3: TGTGTCAGCAGCTCCCGGACTAGCGGGGGGATCTACAATGAGCAGTTCTTC.

This clonotype showed up many times. This chain uses TRBV2 with TRBJ2-7; weak D call: TRBD2 (5 bases). V was shortened by 0 bases and J by 5 bases, with 20 bases between the two germline ends. CDR3 length equals 17 residues. CDR1 and CDR2 (germline): SNHLY, FYNNEI. The CDR3 region is CASSEALYRATGNEQYF. Written as DNA, the CDR3 is TGTGCCAGCAGTGAAGCGCTTTATCGGGCTACGGGGAACGAGCAGTACTTC.

The chain combines TRBV7-2 with TRBJ2-5; D gene uncertain. Germline V gives CDR1 SGHTA, CDR2 FQGNSA. The V end lost 1 base, the J end lost 3 bases, and 9 bases lay between the germline ends. The CDR3 extends over 14 amino acids. The CDR3 reads CASSLERVKETQYF. CDR3 nucleotides: TGTGCCAGCAGCTTAGAGAGAGTTAAAGAGACCCAGTACTTC. The full variable domain, in which reference TRBV7-2 and TRBJ2-5 provide the parts outside the CDR3, is GAGVSQSPSNKVTEKGKDVELRCDPISGHTALYWYRQSLGQGLEFLIYFQGNSAPDKSGLPSDRFSAERTGGSVSTLTIQRTQQEDSAVYLCASSLERVKETQYFGPGTRLLVL.

This clonotype was detected ten times or more. The chain uses TRBV5-4 and TRBJ2-2; D ambiguous. Germline loops: CDR1 SGHNT, CDR2 YYREEE (reference sequence). V lost 2 bases and J lost 4, with 12 bases in between. The CDR3 is 15 amino acids. CDR3 sequence: CASSLLLGSTGELFF. DNA for the CDR3: TGTGCCAGCAGCTTATTGTTAGGGTCCACCGGGGAGCTGTTTTTT.

The sample holds many counts of this clonotype. The V call is TRBV6-5, the J call TRBJ2-7; TRBD1 is a possible D gene (8 bases). CDR1 is MNHEY, CDR2 SVGAGI, per germline. The CDR3 spans 16 residues. The V and J ends lost 6 bases and 4 bases respectively, with 22 bases between them. The CDR3 protein is CASSIWGGQEGYEQYF. CDR3 nucleotide sequence: TGTGCCAGCAGCATATGGGGGGGACAGGAGGGATACGAGCAGTACTTC.

The chain is built from TRBV2 and TRBJ1-4; D uncertain. Germline CDR1 reads SNHLY; CDR2 reads FYNNEI. CDR3 length: 15 amino acids. The V end was cut by 3 bases, the J end by 0 bases, with 8 bases between. CDR3 DNA sequence: TGTGCCAGCAGTGAGGCGGACGCAACTAATGAAAAACTGTTTTTT. Translating gives CASSEADATNEKLFF. The variable domain in full, with the rest retrieved from reference TRBV2 and TRBJ1-4, is EPEVTQTPSHQVTQMGQEVILRCVPISNHLYFYWYRQILGQKVEFLVSFYNNEISEKSEIFDDQFSVERPDGSNFTLKIRSTKLEDSAMYFCASSEADATNEKLFFGSGTQLSVL.

The genes are TRBV9 and TRBJ2-3; unclear D gene. CDR3 length: 10 residues. V gave up 5 bases and J gave up 6 bases, with 4 bases separating them. The germline V gene encodes CDR1 SGDLS and CDR2 YYNGEE. In nucleotides, the CDR3 is TGTGCCAGCAGAGCGGATACGCAGTATTTT. Translating it yields CASRADTQYF.

This clonotype was seen a handful of times. The chain recombines TRBV29-1 with TRBJ1-1, with D unresolved. Germline lookup yields CDR1 SQVTM and CDR2 ANQGSEA. CDR3 size: 10 residues. The ends were cut back, 7 bases at V and 4 bases at J, with 7 bases in the middle. For the CDR3, the DNA is TGCAGCGCCCTGCGCACTGAAGCTTTCTTT. This encodes CSALRTEAFF. Based on the CDR3 plus reference TRBV29-1 and TRBJ1-1, the full variable domain is SAVISQKPSRDICQRGTSLTIQCQVDSQVTMMFWYRQQPGQSLTLIATANQGSEATYESGFVIDKFPISRPNLTFSTLTVSNMSPEDSSIYLCSALRTEAFFGQGTRLTVV.

This clonotype has more than one count but fewer than ten. The V call is TRBV30, the J call TRBJ1-3; possible D gene TRBD1, 6 bases. V lost 0 bases and J 6 bases, leaving 12 bases between the germline ends. The germline gives CDR1 GTSNPN, CDR2 SVGIG (reference sequence). This CDR3 has 14 residues. The CDR3 loop reads CAWSVRGAVNTIYF. CDR3 coding DNA: TGTGCCTGGAGTGTAAGGGGGGCGGTAAACACCATATATTTT.

The table lists this clonotype with many counts. The J gene is TRBJ1-2, the V gene TRBV7-3; D gene unclear. The CDR3 runs to 13 residues. V was cut by 2 bases and J by 2 bases, with 6 bases left in between. Looked up from germline, CDR1 is SGHTA and CDR2 is FQGTGA. This CDR3 reads CASSLERNYGYTF. The CDR3 coding sequence is TGTGCCAGCAGCTTAGAGCGGAACTATGGCTACACCTTC.

This chain connects TRBV29-1 to TRBJ1-4; tentative D call: TRBD1 (6 bases). V gave up 7 bases and J gave up 6 bases, with 15 bases separating them. Germline values: CDR1 SQVTM, CDR2 ANQGSEA. CDR3 length equals 13 residues. CDR3 residues: CSAPDPGDEKLFF. In DNA, the CDR3 is TGCAGCGCACCGGACCCAGGGGATGAAAAACTGTTTTTT.

CDR3 bases: TGTGCCACCAGCAGAAATTTCCTTGAGGGTTCTAACTATGGCTACACCTTC. This sequence encodes CATSRNFLEGSNYGYTF. The V and J genes are TRBV15 and TRBJ1-2; D uncertain. Germline CDR1 and CDR2: LNHNV and YYDKDF (reference sequence). This CDR3 is 17 amino acids long. Trimming stripped 2 bases from V and 0 bases from J, with 16 bases between.

This clonotype was observed at least ten times. This sequence joins TRBV20-1 and TRBJ2-2; possible D gene TRBD1, 5 bases. Trimming removed 5 bases from V and 1 base from J, with 8 bases in between. Germline V lookup: CDR1 DFQATT, CDR2 SNEGSKA (reference sequence). This CDR3 is built from 13 residues. The CDR3 nucleotides are TGCAGTGCTCCCAGGGAGAACACCGGGGAGCTGTTTTTT. Translated, it gives CSAPRENTGELFF.

CDR3 nucleotides: TGTGCCGCGTTGACGTTCCCCTATAATTCACCCCTCCACTTT. Translation: CAALTFPYNSPLHF. V is TRBV6-5 and J is TRBJ1-6; D not resolved. The CDR3 loop spans 14 amino acids. V was pared by 11 bases and J by 2 bases, with 13 bases between. Germline CDR1 reads MNHEY; CDR2 reads SVGAGI.

This chain uses TRBV7-4 with TRBJ2-7; a weak D match, TRBD2 (7 bases). The CDR3 covers 13 residues. The germline V gene encodes CDR1 SGHVT and CDR2 SQSDAQ. V gave up 10 bases and J gave up 2 bases, with 15 bases separating them. CDR3: CAITAGAAYEQYF. The CDR3 bases are TGTGCCATAACTGCGGGGGCGGCCTACGAGCAGTACTTC.

The chain joins TRBV7-2 to TRBJ2-7; D is uncertain. CDR1 is SGHTA, CDR2 FQGNSA, per germline. The CDR3 spans 17 residues. V lost 5 bases and J lost 4, with 24 bases in between. The CDR3 nucleotides are TGTGCCAGCAGCCAAGATAAATCCAGGTTCCGTGCTTACGAGCAGTACTTC. Translating gives CASSQDKSRFRAYEQYF.

This clonotype came up many times. This sequence joins TRBV5-1 and TRBJ1-5; D is uncertain. The germline V and J ends were trimmed by 4 bases and 0 bases, with 11 bases remaining between them. Per germline, CDR1 SGHRS and CDR2 YFSETQ. There are 15 residues in the CDR3. CDR3 sequence: CASSREGYSNQPQHF. Written as DNA, the CDR3 is TGCGCCAGCAGCCGCGAAGGGTATAGCAATCAGCCCCAGCATTTT.

This chain joins TRBV24-1 and TRBJ2-7; 7 positions match TRBD2. The V gene end was trimmed by 4 bases and the J gene end by 4 bases; junction bases not matched to a gene: 6. The CDR3 runs 14 residues. CDR1 and CDR2 from the germline V gene are KGHDR and SFDVKD. The chain's CDR3 is CATSEGGDGYEQYF. CDR3 bases: TGTGCCACCAGTGAGGGAGGGGACGGTTACGAGCAGTACTTC.